Included here is one T cell receptor (beta chain) sequence, with context. The CDR3 covers 14 residues. Trimming removed 6 bases from V and 4 bases from J, with 13 bases in between. Germline CDR1 and CDR2: SNHLY and FYNNEI. In the authors' workflow: Scientists estimated how many nucleated cells there were by amplifying reference gene primers. Assay used: immunoSEQ multiplex PCR; TCRdb lists only in-frame clones, some missing. The D gene and trimming were derived from the DNA, and the V and J assignments and clone size from that table. The repertoire holds around 700,000 clones, with about 87% as singletons. The data derive from a study of blood T cell repertoires in COVID-19. Turning to the study itself: COVID-19 samples collected from the United States, Italy and Spain covered acute and convalescent phases. Sources were T cells, B-cell-depleted T cells, or PBMCs; the material itself was cDNA or gDNA.

The V call is TRBV2, the J call TRBJ2-1, with D perhaps TRBD2 (5 bases). The receptor was derived from a woman aged 18-35 years with acute or convalescent COVID-19. Material for sequencing was peripheral blood. The CDR3 DNA reads TGTGCCAGCAGAGGAGGTCCCTCTTACAATGAGCAGTTCTTC. It yields the protein CASRGGPSYNEQFF.